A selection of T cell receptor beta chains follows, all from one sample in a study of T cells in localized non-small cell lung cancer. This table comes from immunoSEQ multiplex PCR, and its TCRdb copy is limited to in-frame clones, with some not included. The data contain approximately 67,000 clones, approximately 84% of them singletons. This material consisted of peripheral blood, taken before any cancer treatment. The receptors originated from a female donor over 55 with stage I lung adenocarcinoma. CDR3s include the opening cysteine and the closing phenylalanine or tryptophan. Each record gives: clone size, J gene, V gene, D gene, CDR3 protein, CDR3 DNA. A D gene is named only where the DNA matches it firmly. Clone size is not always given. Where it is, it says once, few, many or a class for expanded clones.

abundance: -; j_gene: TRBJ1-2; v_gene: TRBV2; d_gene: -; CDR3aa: CASIRLEAMNYGYTF; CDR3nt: TGTGCCAGCATCCGCCTCGAGGCCATGAACTATGGCTACACCTTC
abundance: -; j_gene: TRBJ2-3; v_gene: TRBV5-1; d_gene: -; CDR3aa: CASSLGTSTDTQYF; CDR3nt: TGCGCCAGCAGCTTGGGGACTAGCACAGATACGCAGTATTTT
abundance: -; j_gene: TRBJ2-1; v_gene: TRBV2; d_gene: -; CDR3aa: CASSGLWERRSGPSYNEQFF; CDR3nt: TGTGCCAGCAGTGGACTATGGGAGAGGCGTAGCGGTCCTTCCTACAATGAGCAGTTCTTC
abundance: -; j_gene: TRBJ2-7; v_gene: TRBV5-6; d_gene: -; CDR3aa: CASSLALASEQYF; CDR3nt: TGTGCCAGCAGCCTGGCCCTTGCCTCTGAGCAGTACTTC
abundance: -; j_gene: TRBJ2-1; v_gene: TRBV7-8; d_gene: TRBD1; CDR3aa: CASSSGQGAQYEQFF; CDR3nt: TGTGCCAGCAGTTCGGGACAGGGGGCTCAGTATGAGCAGTTCTTC
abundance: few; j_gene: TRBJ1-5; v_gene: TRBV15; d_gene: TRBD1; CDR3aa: CATSRSRTGGDQPQHF; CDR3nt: TGTGCCACCAGCCGCAGCCGGACAGGGGGCGATCAGCCCCAGCATTTT
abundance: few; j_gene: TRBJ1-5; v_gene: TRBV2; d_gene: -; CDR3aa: CASSGGSFLKPQHF; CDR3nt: TGTGCCAGCAGTGGAGGTAGCTTTTTAAAGCCCCAGCATTTT
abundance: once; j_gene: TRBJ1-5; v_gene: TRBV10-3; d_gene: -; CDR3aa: CAIAEPNQPQHF; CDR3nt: TGTGCCATCGCGGAGCCGAATCAGCCCCAGCATTTT
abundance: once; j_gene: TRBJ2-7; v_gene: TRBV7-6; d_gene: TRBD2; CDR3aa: CASSLALGGGTSYEQYF; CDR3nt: TGTGCCAGCAGCTTAGCGTTGGGCGGGGGGACTTCCTACGAGCAGTACTTC
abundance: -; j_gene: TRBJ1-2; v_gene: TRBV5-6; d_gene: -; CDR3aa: CASSSQGRYGYTF; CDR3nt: TGTGCCAGCAGCTCTCAGGGACGGTATGGCTACACCTTC
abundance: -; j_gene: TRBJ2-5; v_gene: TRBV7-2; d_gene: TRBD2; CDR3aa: CASSLRSSGSGETQYF; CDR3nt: TGTGCCAGCAGCTTAAGGAGTAGCGGGAGTGGAGAGACCCAGTACTTC
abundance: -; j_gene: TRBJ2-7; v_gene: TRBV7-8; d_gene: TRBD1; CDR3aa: CASRLGGAYEQYF; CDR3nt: TGTGCCAGCAGGTTAGGGGGCGCGTACGAGCAGTACTTC
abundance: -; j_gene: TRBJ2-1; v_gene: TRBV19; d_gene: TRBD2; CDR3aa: CASTTSLAYNEQFF; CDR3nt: TGTGCCAGTACGACTAGCCTTGCCTACAATGAGCAGTTCTTC
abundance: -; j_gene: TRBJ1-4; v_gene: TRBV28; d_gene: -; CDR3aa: CASSTGSGLANEKLFF; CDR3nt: TGTGCCAGCAGTACAGGGTCGGGTCTGGCTAATGAAAAACTGTTTTTT
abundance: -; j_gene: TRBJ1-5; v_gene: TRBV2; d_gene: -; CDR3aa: CASTKAPGNQPQHF; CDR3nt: TGTGCCAGCACCAAGGCCCCCGGCAATCAGCCCCAGCATTTT
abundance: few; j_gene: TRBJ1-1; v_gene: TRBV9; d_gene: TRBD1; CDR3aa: CASSPVGDRENTEAFF; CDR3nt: TGTGCCAGCAGCCCCGTGGGTGACAGGGAGAACACTGAAGCTTTCTTT
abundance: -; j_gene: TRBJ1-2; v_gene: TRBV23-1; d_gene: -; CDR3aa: CANLTQPYGGYTF; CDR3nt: TGCGCCAACCTTACACAGCCCTATGGGGGCTACACCTTC
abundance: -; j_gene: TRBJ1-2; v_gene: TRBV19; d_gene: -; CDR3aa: CATGRGRNYGYTF; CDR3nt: TGTGCAACAGGGCGAGGGAGAAACTATGGCTACACCTTC
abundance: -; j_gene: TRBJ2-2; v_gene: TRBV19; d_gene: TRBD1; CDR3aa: CATEDRANTGELFF; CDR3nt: TGTGCCACCGAGGACAGGGCGAACACCGGGGAGCTGTTTTTT
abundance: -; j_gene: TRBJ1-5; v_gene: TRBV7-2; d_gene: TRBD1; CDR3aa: CASSFQGANYNQPQHF; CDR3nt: TGTGCCAGCAGCTTTCAGGGGGCCAACTACAATCAGCCCCAGCATTTT
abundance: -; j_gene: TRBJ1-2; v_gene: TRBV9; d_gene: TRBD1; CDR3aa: CASSVLDRADYGYTF; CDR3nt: TGTGCCAGCAGCGTGTTGGACAGGGCCGACTATGGCTACACCTTC
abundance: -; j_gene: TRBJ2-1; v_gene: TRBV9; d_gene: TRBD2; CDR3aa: CASSARTSGIGLYNEQFF; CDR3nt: TGTGCCAGCAGCGCTCGGACTAGCGGGATAGGTTTATACAATGAGCAGTTCTTC
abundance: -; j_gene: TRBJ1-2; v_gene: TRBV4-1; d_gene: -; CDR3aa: CASSQPSAGQYGYTF; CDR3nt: TGCGCCAGCAGCCAACCCTCGGCAGGGCAATATGGCTACACCTTC
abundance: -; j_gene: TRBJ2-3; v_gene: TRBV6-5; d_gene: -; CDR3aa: CASSYRGRSTDTQYF; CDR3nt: TGTGCCAGCAGTTACAGGGGCAGGTCCACAGATACGCAGTATTTT
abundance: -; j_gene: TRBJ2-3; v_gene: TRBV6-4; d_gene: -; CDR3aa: CASSLSPGSTDTQYF; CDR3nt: TGTGCCAGCAGTCTATCACCGGGGAGCACAGATACGCAGTATTTT
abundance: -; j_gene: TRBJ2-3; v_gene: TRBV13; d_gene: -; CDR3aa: CASSFKQGYRTDTQYF; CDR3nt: TGTGCCAGCAGCTTTAAGCAGGGTTACCGTACAGATACGCAGTATTTT
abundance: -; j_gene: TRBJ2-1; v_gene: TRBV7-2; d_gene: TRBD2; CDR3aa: CASSLDGGRDEQFF; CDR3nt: TGTGCCAGCAGCTTAGATGGCGGGAGGGATGAGCAGTTCTTC
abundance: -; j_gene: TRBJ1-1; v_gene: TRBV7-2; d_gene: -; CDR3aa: CASSLGIIMNTEAFF; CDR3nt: TGTGCCAGCAGCTTGGGGATCATCATGAACACTGAAGCTTTCTTT
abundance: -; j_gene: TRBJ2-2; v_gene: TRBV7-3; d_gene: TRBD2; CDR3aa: CASSPPGTSGTGELFF; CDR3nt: TGTGCCAGCAGCCCTCCCGGGACTAGTGGCACCGGGGAGCTGTTTTTT
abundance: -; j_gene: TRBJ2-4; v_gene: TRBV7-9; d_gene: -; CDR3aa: CASTRTAAKNIQYF; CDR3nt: TGTGCCAGCACCAGAACAGCAGCCAAAAACATTCAGTACTTC
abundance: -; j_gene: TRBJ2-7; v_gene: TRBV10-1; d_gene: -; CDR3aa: CARKNEQYF; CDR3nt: TGCGCCAGAAAAAACGAGCAGTACTTC
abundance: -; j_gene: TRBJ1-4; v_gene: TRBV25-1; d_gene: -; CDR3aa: CASSEYATNEKLFF; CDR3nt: TGTGCCAGCAGTGAATATGCTACTAATGAAAAACTGTTTTTT
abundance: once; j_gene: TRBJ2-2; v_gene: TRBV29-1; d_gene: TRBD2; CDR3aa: CSVATSGLTGELFF; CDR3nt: TGCAGCGTTGCTACTAGCGGCCTCACCGGGGAGCTGTTTTTT
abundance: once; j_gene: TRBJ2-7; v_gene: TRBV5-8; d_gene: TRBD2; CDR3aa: CASSLAITGGREQYF; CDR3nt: TGTGCCAGCAGCTTGGCCATAACGGGGGGGCGGGAGCAGTACTTC
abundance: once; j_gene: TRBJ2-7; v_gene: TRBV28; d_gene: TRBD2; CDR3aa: CASSSLAGSYEQYF; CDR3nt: TGTGCCAGCAGTTCACTAGCGGGGAGCTACGAGCAGTACTTC
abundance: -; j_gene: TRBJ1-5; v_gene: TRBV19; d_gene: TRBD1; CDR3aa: CASTTTSAGGRNQPQHF; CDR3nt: TGTGCCAGTACCACAACTTCGGCAGGGGGCAGGAATCAGCCCCAGCATTTT
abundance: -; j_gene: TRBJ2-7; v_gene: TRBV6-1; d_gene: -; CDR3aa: CASSLKSTSYEQYF; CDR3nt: TGTGCCAGCAGTCTCAAGTCCACCAGCTACGAGCAGTACTTC
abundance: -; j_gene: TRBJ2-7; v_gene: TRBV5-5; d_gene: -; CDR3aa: CASSSGPSGSYEQYF; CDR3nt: TGTGCCAGCAGCTCGGGGCCGTCGGGGTCCTACGAGCAGTACTTC
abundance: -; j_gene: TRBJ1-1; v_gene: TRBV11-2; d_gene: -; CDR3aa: CATSGQVNTEAFF; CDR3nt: TGTGCCACCTCGGGACAAGTGAACACTGAAGCTTTCTTT
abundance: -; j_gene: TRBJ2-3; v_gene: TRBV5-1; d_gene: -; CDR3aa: CASSLEGGAVDTQYF; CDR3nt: TGCGCCAGCAGCTTGGAGGGCGGGGCGGTAGATACGCAGTATTTT
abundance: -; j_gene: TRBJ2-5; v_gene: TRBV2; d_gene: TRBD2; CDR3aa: CASREGTSGAGAQYF; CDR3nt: TGTGCCAGCAGAGAAGGGACTAGCGGGGCCGGGGCCCAGTACTTC
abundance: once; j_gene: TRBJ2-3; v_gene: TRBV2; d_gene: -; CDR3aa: CASSEKGTALLADTQYF; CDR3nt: TGTGCCAGCAGTGAAAAAGGCACTGCGCTTCTCGCAGATACGCAGTATTTT
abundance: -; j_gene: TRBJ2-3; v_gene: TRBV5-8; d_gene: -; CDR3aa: CASSPGHVGTDTQYF; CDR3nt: TGTGCCAGCAGCCCCGGACACGTTGGCACAGATACGCAGTATTTT
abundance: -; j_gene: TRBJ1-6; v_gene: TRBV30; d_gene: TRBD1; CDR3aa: CAWSVGRTGLRSPLHF; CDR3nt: TGTGCCTGGAGTGTAGGGAGGACAGGGCTACGCTCACCCCTCCACTTT
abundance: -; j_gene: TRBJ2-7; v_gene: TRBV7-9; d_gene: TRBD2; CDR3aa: CASSLGEGFYEQYF; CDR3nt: TGTGCCAGCAGCTTAGGGGAGGGCTTCTACGAGCAGTACTTC
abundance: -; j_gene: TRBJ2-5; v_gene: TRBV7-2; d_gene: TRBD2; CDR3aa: CASSSYLLAGGPGETQYF; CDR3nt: TGTGCCAGCAGCTCTTACCTACTAGCGGGGGGGCCAGGAGAGACCCAGTACTTC
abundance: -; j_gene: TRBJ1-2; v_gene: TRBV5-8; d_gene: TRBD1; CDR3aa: CASSLFGQGGLGGYTF; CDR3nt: TGTGCCAGCAGCTTGTTTGGACAGGGAGGATTGGGAGGCTACACCTTC